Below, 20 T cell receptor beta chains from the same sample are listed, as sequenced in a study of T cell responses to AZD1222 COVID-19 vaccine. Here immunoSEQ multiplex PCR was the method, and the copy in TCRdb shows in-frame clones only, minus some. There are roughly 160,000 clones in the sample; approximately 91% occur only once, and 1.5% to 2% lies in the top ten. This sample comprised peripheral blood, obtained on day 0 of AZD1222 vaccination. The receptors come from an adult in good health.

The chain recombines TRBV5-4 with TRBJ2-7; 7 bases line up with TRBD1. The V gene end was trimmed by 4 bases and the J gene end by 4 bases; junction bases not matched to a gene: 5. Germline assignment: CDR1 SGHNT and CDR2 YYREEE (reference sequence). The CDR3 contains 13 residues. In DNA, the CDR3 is TGTGCCAGCAGCCGGACAGGTCTGTACGAGCAGTACTTC. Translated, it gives CASSRTGLYEQYF.

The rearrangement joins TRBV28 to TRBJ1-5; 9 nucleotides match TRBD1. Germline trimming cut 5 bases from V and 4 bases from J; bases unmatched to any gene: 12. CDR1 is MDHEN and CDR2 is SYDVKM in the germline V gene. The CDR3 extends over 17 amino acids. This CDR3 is CASSPNTGTGLNQPQHF. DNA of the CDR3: TGTGCCAGCAGTCCGAATACCGGGACAGGGTTGAATCAGCCCCAGCATTTT.

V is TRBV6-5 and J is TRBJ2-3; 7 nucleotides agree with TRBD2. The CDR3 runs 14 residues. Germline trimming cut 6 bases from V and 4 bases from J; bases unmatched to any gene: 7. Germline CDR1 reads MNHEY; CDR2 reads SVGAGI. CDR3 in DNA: TGTGCCAGCAGCCGCGGGAGCGGGGCAGATACGCAGTATTTT. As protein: CASSRGSGADTQYF.

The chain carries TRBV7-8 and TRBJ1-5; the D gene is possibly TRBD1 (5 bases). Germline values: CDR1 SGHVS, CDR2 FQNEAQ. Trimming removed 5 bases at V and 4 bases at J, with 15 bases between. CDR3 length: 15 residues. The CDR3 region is CASSPGLGGNQPQHF. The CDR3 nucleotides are TGTGCCAGCAGCCCCGGTCTGGGGGGAAATCAGCCCCAGCATTTT.

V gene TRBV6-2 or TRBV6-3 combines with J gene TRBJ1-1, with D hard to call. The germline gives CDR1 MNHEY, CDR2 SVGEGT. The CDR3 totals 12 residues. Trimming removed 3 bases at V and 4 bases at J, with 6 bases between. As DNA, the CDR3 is TGTGCCAGCAGTTATCCACTCACTGAAGCTTTCTTT. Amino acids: CASSYPLTEAFF.

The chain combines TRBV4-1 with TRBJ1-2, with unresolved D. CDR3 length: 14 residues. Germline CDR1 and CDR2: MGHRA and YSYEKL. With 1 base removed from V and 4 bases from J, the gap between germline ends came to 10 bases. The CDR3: CASSQASLGYGYTF. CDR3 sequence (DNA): TGCGCCAGCAGCCAAGCTTCCCTCGGCTATGGCTACACCTTC.

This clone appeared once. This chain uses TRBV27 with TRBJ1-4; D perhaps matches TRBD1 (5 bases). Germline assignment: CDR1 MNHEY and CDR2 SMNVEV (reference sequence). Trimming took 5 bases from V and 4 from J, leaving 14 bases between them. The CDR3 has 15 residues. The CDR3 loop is CASSPRDGRNEKLFF. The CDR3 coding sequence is TGTGCCAGCAGTCCTCGGGACGGACGTAATGAAAAACTGTTTTTT.

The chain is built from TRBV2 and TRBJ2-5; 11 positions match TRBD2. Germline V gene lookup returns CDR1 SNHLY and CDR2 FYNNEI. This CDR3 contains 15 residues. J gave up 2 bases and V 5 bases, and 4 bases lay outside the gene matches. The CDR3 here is CASSLTSGGQETQYF. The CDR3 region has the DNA TGTGCCAGCAGTCTCACTAGCGGGGGACAAGAGACCCAGTACTTC.

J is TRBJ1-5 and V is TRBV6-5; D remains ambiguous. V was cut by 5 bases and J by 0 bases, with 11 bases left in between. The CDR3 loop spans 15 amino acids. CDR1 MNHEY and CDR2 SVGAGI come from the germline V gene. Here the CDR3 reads CASSPLGISNQPQHF. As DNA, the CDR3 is TGTGCCAGCAGTCCTCTAGGAATTAGCAATCAGCCCCAGCATTTT.

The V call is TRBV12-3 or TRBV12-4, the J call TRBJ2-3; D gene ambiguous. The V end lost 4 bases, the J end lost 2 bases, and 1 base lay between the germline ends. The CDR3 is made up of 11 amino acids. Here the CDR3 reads CASSYTDTQYF. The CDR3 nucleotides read TGTGCCAGCAGTTACACAGATACGCAGTATTTT.

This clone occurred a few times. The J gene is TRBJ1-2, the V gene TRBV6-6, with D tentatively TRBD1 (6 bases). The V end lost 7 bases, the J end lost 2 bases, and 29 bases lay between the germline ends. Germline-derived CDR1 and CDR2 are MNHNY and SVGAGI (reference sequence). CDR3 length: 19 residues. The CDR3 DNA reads TGTGCCAGCACTCGCTCCCATGGCAGGGGTGGTTGGATGAACTATGGCTACACCTTC. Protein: CASTRSHGRGGWMNYGYTF.

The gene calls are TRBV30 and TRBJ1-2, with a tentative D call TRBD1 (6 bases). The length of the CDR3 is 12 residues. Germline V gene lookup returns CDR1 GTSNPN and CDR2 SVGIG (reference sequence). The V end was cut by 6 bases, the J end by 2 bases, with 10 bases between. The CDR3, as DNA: TGTGCCTGTACAGGGACGAACTATGGCTACACCTTC. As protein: CACTGTNYGYTF.

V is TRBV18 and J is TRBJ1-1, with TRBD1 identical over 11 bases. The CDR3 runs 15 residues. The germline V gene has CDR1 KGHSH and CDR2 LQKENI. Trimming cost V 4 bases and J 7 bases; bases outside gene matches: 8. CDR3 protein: CASSRAGTGGYEAFF. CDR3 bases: TGTGCCAGCTCACGAGCCGGGACAGGGGGTTATGAAGCTTTCTTT.

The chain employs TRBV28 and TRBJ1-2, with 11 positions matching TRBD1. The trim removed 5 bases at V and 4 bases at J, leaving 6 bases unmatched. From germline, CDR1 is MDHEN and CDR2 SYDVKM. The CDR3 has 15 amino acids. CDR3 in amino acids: CASSIRTGGGYGYTF. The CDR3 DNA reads TGTGCCAGCAGTATAAGGACAGGGGGCGGCTATGGCTACACCTTC.

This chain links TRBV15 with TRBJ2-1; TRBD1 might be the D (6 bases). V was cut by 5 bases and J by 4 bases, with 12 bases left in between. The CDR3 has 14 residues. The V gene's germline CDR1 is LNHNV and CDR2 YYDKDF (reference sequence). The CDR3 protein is CATSSGTTYNEQFF. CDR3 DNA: TGTGCCACCAGCTCAGGGACAACATACAATGAGCAGTTCTTC.

The CDR3 bases are TGTGCCAGTATGGACAGGGGGCGCCAAGAGACCCAGTACTTC. Its translation: CASMDRGRQETQYF. V gene TRBV19 combines with J gene TRBJ2-5; 11 nucleotides agree with TRBD1. Unmatched junction bases numbered 2, after V lost 7 bases and J lost 1 base. The CDR3 runs to 14 residues. Germline CDR1 reads LNHDA; CDR2 reads SQIVND (reference sequence). Based on the CDR3 plus reference TRBV19 and TRBJ2-5, the full variable domain is DGGITQSPKYLFRKEGQNVTLSCEQNLNHDAMYWYRQDPGQGLRLIYYSQIVNDFQKGDIAEGYSVSREKKESFPLTVTSAQKNPTAFYLCASMDRGRQETQYFGPGTRLLVL.

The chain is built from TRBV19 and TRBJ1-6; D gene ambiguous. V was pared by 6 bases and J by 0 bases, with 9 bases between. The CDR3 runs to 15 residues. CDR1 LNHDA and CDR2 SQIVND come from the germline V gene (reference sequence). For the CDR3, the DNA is TGTGCCAGTAGCCAGACCAGCTCCTATAATTCACCCCTCCACTTT. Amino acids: CASSQTSSYNSPLHF.

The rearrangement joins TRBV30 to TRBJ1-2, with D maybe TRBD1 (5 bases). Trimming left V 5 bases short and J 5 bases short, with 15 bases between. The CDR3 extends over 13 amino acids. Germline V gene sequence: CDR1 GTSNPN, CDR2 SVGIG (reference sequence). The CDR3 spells CAWRVGVDYGYTF. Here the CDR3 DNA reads TGTGCCTGGCGGGTAGGGGTTGATTATGGCTACACCTTC.

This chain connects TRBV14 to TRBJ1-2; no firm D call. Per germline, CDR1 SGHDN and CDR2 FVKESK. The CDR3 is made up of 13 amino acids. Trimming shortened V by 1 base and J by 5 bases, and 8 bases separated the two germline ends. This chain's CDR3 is CASSQGAAYGYTF. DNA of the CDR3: TGTGCCAGCAGCCAAGGGGCGGCGTATGGCTACACCTTC.

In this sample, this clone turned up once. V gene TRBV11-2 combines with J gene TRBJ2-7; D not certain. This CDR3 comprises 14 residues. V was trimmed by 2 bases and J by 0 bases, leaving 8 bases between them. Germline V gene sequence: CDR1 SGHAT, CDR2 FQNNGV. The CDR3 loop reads CASSLSSSSYEQYF. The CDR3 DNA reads TGTGCCAGCAGCTTAAGCTCCTCCTCCTACGAGCAGTACTTC.